One and the same sample provided the 30 T cell receptor beta chains below, sequenced in a study of blood T cells in healthy people across ages. A second PCR, run for roughly 6 to 11 cycles, used a sample-barcoded 5' primer plus a J-beta primer mix. Each CDR3 protein gets one entry after TCRdb re-called the 5' RACE reads with MiXCR. This repertoire shows about 1,400,000 distinct CDR3 sequences, approximately 59% found once; its top ten account for over 6.5%. Sequencing was carried out using blood. The receptors were sampled from a man younger than 35 in good health.

J is TRBJ2-3 and V is TRBV6-5; D possibly corresponds to TRBD2 (6 bases). V lost 7 bases and J lost 8, with 22 bases in between. CDR1 and CDR2 from the germline V gene are MNHEY and SVGAGI. The CDR3 sequence is 15 residues long. The DNA of the CDR3 is TGTGCCAGCACCCTAATGCGGGGTGCTAGTGCTACGCAGTATTTT. This gives the protein CASTLMRGASATQYF.

V is TRBV29-1 and J is TRBJ2-3; 8 nucleotides agree with TRBD1. This CDR3 spans 14 amino acids. V lost 2 bases and J lost 9; bases outside the gene matches: 10. Germline V lookup: CDR1 SQVTM, CDR2 ANQGSEA. For the CDR3, the DNA is TGCAGCGTTGAAATGGTGGCAGGGGGCGGCACGCAGTATTTT. As protein: CSVEMVAGGGTQYF.

The V call is TRBV9, the J call TRBJ2-4; D is ambiguous. V was pared by 0 bases and J by 9 bases, with 10 bases between. Germline V gene data show CDR1 as SGDLS and CDR2 as YYNGEE. This CDR3 is 13 amino acids long. Here the CDR3 reads CASSVDIKGIQYF. CDR3 bases: TGTGCCAGCAGCGTAGACATCAAGGGCATTCAGTACTTC.

This clonotype has only a few counts. This chain connects TRBV11-2 to TRBJ2-5; no firm D call. This CDR3 has 12 residues. Germline lookup yields CDR1 SGHAT and CDR2 FQNNGV. V was shortened by 8 bases and J by 5 bases, with 12 bases between the two germline ends. CDR3 region: CASLKSGETQYF. As DNA, the CDR3 is TGTGCCAGCTTAAAATCTGGTGAGACCCAGTACTTC.

This chain connects TRBV27 to TRBJ2-7; D gene ambiguous. Trimming took off 6 bases at V and 2 bases at J, with 14 bases between the two ends. The germline V gene encodes CDR1 MNHEY and CDR2 SMNVEV (reference sequence). The CDR3 covers 14 residues. CDR3 amino acids: CASSRPGHAYEQYF. CDR3 bases: TGTGCCAGCAGCCGACCGGGTCATGCCTACGAGCAGTACTTC.

The gene calls are TRBV6-1 and TRBJ1-4; TRBD1 might be the D (5 bases). The length of the CDR3 is 13 residues. Germline V gives CDR1 MNHNS, CDR2 SASEGT. V dropped 2 bases and J dropped 10 bases, with 11 bases sitting between them. CDR3 coding DNA: TGTGCCAGCAGTGAACTACCGGGGGGAAAACTGTTTTTT. This sequence encodes CASSELPGGKLFF.

Worth noting for this clonotype: One end of the junction is discordant with germline, which a read error may explain. This chain joins TRBV3-1 and TRBJ1-2, with D uncertain. Germline V gene data show CDR1 as LGHDT and CDR2 as YNNKEL (reference sequence). CDR3 length equals 15 residues. Here the CDR3 reads CAGSPGSSVSYGYTF. The CDR3 DNA reads TGTGCCGGCAGCCCTGGATCTTCAGTTTCCTATGGCTACACCTTC.

This clonotype has a handful of counts. The chain links TRBV12-3 or TRBV12-4 to TRBJ2-7; 9 nucleotides align to TRBD1. This CDR3 has 14 residues. V shed 6 bases, J shed 7 bases, and the junction held 10 bases outside the gene matches. CDR3 sequence reads: CASRGTGRNGEQYF. DNA for the CDR3: TGTGCCAGCAGGGGGACAGGGCGGAATGGGGAGCAGTACTTC.

The chain combines TRBV6-4 with TRBJ2-7, with D unclear. The CDR3 extends over 16 amino acids. The germline gives CDR1 MRHNA, CDR2 SNTAGT. Trimming left V 2 bases short and J 0 bases short, with 14 bases between. Here the CDR3 reads CASSDLLTFSSYEQYF. Written as DNA, the CDR3 is TGTGCCAGCAGTGACCTATTGACTTTTAGCTCCTACGAGCAGTACTTC.

This chain uses TRBV27 with TRBJ1-4; 7 bases agree with TRBD1. The CDR3 sequence is 23 residues long. Losses at the gene ends were 5 bases for V and 7 bases for J; bases not matched to a gene: 34. Germline lookup yields CDR1 MNHEY and CDR2 SMNVEV (reference sequence). Here the CDR3 reads CASSPRSGTEFNTNNNYGEKLFF. CDR3 nucleotides: TGTGCCAGCAGTCCCCGATCCGGGACAGAATTTAACACCAACAACAACTACGGTGAAAAACTGTTTTTT.

The chain joins TRBV6-4 to TRBJ1-4, with D possibly matching TRBD1 (5 bases). The CDR3 spans 18 residues. Germline V gene data show CDR1 as MRHNA and CDR2 as SNTAGT. V was pared by 7 bases and J by 2 bases, with 23 bases between. The CDR3 DNA reads TGTGCCAGCAACAAGGGCAGGGCGGGATCTGCGACTAATGAAAAACTGTTTTTT. Its protein is CASNKGRAGSATNEKLFF.

This clonotype was counted a few times. This chain joins TRBV20-1 and TRBJ2-1; TRBD2 matches 10 bases. With 0 bases clipped from V and 0 bases from J, the junction kept 5 bases outside the gene matches. Germline V CDR1 and CDR2: DFQATT, SNEGSKA (reference sequence). The CDR3 runs to 17 residues. The CDR3 sequence: CSAREASGGTSYNEQFF. The CDR3 DNA is TGCAGTGCTAGAGAGGCTAGCGGGGGAACCTCCTACAATGAGCAGTTCTTC.

J is TRBJ1-2 and V is TRBV29-1, with 7 positions matching TRBD1. Germline V gives CDR1 SQVTM, CDR2 ANQGSEA. CDR3 length: 18 amino acids. The V segment lost 2 bases and the J segment 6 bases; nucleotides outside the gene matches: 21. As DNA, the CDR3 is TGCAGCGTTGAAAAAGGCACCGGGACAGTGATGAGGTTAAATGGCTACACCTTC. Protein product: CSVEKGTGTVMRLNGYTF.

The V gene is TRBV6-6, the J gene TRBJ2-1, with D hard to call. Per germline, CDR1 MNHNY and CDR2 SVGAGI (reference sequence). The CDR3 has 12 residues. The germline V and J ends were trimmed by 6 bases and 8 bases, with 11 bases remaining between them. Here the CDR3 reads CASRDPVDEQFF. The CDR3 bases are TGTGCCAGCAGGGACCCGGTTGATGAGCAGTTCTTC.

With respect to this clonotype: A much larger clone differs by one base, so this may be a read error. This rearrangement joins TRBV6-2 or TRBV6-3 to TRBJ2-7, with D possibly being TRBD1 (5 bases). The CDR3 is 13 amino acids. V was trimmed by 2 bases and J by 2 bases, leaving 7 bases between them. From germline, CDR1 is MNHEY and CDR2 SVGEGT. The CDR3 DNA sequence: TGTGCCAGCAGTTACGCCAGGGCCTACGAGCAGTACTTC. Translating gives CASSYARAYEQYF.

This clonotype was found once. J is TRBJ1-2 and V is TRBV5-5; D remains ambiguous. The CDR3 extends over 15 amino acids. Germline V gene sequence: CDR1 SGHKS, CDR2 YYEKEE (reference sequence). V lost 3 bases to trimming and J lost 4 bases, with 16 bases between them. DNA of the CDR3: TGTGCCAGCAGCTCAAGCCCGGGAGCGAGCTATGGCTACACCTTC. It yields the protein CASSSSPGASYGYTF.

This chain joins TRBV5-1 and TRBJ2-5; 10 bases agree with TRBD1. The CDR3 is 16 residues long. The trim removed 0 bases at V and 4 bases at J, leaving 6 bases unmatched. Germline values: CDR1 SGHRS, CDR2 YFSETQ. The CDR3 sequence is CASSLDRGTGVETQYF. The DNA of the CDR3 is TGCGCCAGCAGCTTGGATCGGGGGACAGGGGTAGAGACCCAGTACTTC.

The J gene is TRBJ2-7, the V gene TRBV20-1; weak D call: TRBD2 (5 bases). The CDR3 contains 14 residues. The germline V and J ends were trimmed by 5 bases and 0 bases, with 14 bases remaining between them. Germline V CDR1 and CDR2: DFQATT, SNEGSKA (reference sequence). DNA for the CDR3: TGCAGTGCTGAAGGGAGTGGAAGCTCCTACGAGCAGTACTTC. This encodes CSAEGSGSSYEQYF.

V and J are TRBV6-5 and TRBJ2-3, with no clear D. Trimming took 2 bases from V and 3 from J, leaving 15 bases between them. The length of the CDR3 is 16 residues. Germline V gene lookup returns CDR1 MNHEY and CDR2 SVGAGI. The CDR3, as DNA: TGTGCCAGCAGTTACCGAGGCTGGAAGAAGACAGATACGCAGTATTTT. It encodes CASSYRGWKKTDTQYF.

The table lists this clonotype with a few counts. This rearrangement joins TRBV6-5 to TRBJ1-6; D is perhaps TRBD1 (5 bases). Germline CDR1 MNHEY, CDR2 SVGAGI. V lost 5 bases and J lost 10, with 15 bases in between. The CDR3 covers 14 residues. Written as DNA, the CDR3 is TGTGCCAGCAGTCTACGGGGCATTAAATCACCCCTCCACTTT. Its protein product is CASSLRGIKSPLHF.

This clonotype was picked up a small number of times. This chain links TRBV20-1 with TRBJ2-7; D call uncertain. V was pared by 6 bases and J by 5 bases, with 17 bases between. CDR1 is DFQATT and CDR2 is SNEGSKA in the germline V gene (reference sequence). This CDR3 has 13 amino acids. In DNA form, the CDR3 reads TGCAGTGCGAACGGAGTAGGGTCCGACGAGCAGTACTTC. Protein sequence: CSANGVGSDEQYF.

This chain connects TRBV3-1 to TRBJ1-2, with TRBD1 matching 7 bases. The V and J ends lost 1 base and 8 bases, in that order; junction bases with no gene match: 10. CDR3 length: 15 residues. Per germline, CDR1 LGHDT and CDR2 YNNKEL (reference sequence). CDR3 amino acids: CASSQGWRTGEGYTF. The CDR3 DNA reads as TGTGCCAGCAGCCAAGGTTGGAGAACAGGGGAAGGCTACACCTTC.

The chain links TRBV7-2 to TRBJ1-5; TRBD1 might be the D (6 bases). V was trimmed by 5 bases and J by 3 bases, leaving 14 bases between them. Per the germline V gene, CDR1 is SGHTA and CDR2 is FQGNSA. The CDR3 loop spans 15 amino acids. CDR3: CASSRPPGANQPQHF. CDR3 DNA: TGTGCCAGCAGCCGCCCCCCGGGGGCCAATCAGCCCCAGCATTTT.

The V call is TRBV7-2, the J call TRBJ2-7, with unresolved D. Matching the DNA end better, TRBJ2-5 makes the J call doubtful. This CDR3 is 13 amino acids long. CDR1 is SGHTA, CDR2 FQGNSA, per germline. CDR3 sequence reads: CASRLEAYGTQYF. CDR3 coding DNA: TGTGCCAGCAGGTTGGAAGCCTACGGGACCCAGTACTTC.

The chain links TRBV12-3 or TRBV12-4 to TRBJ2-1; TRBD2 matches 8 bases. This CDR3 is 15 amino acids long. V shed 6 bases, J shed 7 bases, and the junction held 11 bases outside the gene matches. In DNA form, the CDR3 reads TGTGCCAGCAGACGGGGACTAGTGAGAGCTAATGAGCAGTTCTTC. This gives the protein CASRRGLVRANEQFF.

This chain joins TRBV2 and TRBJ1-2; 8 positions match TRBD1. CDR3 length: 19 residues. Germline V CDR1 and CDR2: SNHLY, FYNNEI. V trimming: 3 bases; J trimming: 4 bases; junction bases outside the gene matches: 19. The CDR3: CASSDRGRPHTYLIYGYTF. CDR3 in DNA: TGTGCCAGCAGTGACAGGGGGCGACCCCACACCTACCTCATCTATGGCTACACCTTC. Drawing the rest from reference TRBV2 and TRBJ1-2, the complete variable domain is EPEVTQTPSHQVTQMGQEVILRCVPISNHLYFYWYRQILGQKVEFLVSFYNNEISEKSEIFDDQFSVERPDGSNFTLKIRSTKLEDSAMYFCASSDRGRPHTYLIYGYTFGSGTRLTVV.

The chain employs TRBV7-9 and TRBJ1-1; tentatively, D is TRBD1 (5 bases). The V end was cut by 2 bases, the J end by 6 bases, with 10 bases between. The CDR3 runs 13 residues. Germline CDR1 and CDR2: SEHNR and FQNEAQ (reference sequence). CDR3 protein: CASSLQGDPEAFF. CDR3 DNA sequence: TGTGCCAGCAGCTTACAAGGGGACCCTGAAGCTTTCTTT.

This clonotype was detected a few times. The rearrangement joins TRBV3-1 to TRBJ2-3; D may be TRBD1 or TRBD2 (6 bases each). The CDR3 is 18 residues long. CDR1 is LGHDT and CDR2 is YNNKEL in the germline V gene (reference sequence). The V end lost 0 bases, the J end lost 1 base, and 17 bases lay between the germline ends. The CDR3 sequence: CASSQEARGGRRTDTQYF. CDR3 nucleotide sequence: TGTGCCAGCAGCCAAGAGGCAAGAGGGGGGCGACGCACAGATACGCAGTATTTT.

The chain has TRBV6-6 and TRBJ2-5, with D possibly matching TRBD1 (5 bases). This CDR3 has 13 residues. CDR1 and CDR2 (germline): MNHNY, SVGAGI (reference sequence). V lost 7 bases, J lost 4 bases, and 13 bases lay in between. The CDR3 spells CASNRQLRETQYF. The CDR3 nucleotides read TGTGCCAGCAATCGACAGTTGCGAGAGACCCAGTACTTC.

The chain recombines TRBV9 with TRBJ2-4; 7 bases align to TRBD2. The J call may be faulty, since TRBJ2-7 better matches the DNA end. This CDR3 region has 16 residues. CDR1 is SGDLS and CDR2 is YYNGEE in the germline V gene. CDR3 region: CASSPKRASGEYEQYF. The CDR3 coding sequence is TGTGCCAGCAGCCCTAAACGGGCTAGCGGAGAGTACGAGCAGTACTTC.